This T cell receptor beta chain was captured in a study of regulatory T cells in long-lasting Graves disease. Study-wide context: The antithyroid drugs taken by newly diagnosed Graves' patients had been used for under 3 months. Findings and limits, study-wide: Because few samples were included, accuracy may have been lower. Under persistent disease, TRBV28, TRBJ1-2 and TRBJ2-5 were used preferentially.

This clonotype has at least ten counts. Antigen unknown. Sequencing libraries for TCR beta were prepared with iRepertoire HTBI primers and Arm-PCR of CDR3 regions. Using its own MiXCR run on the multiplex PCR reads, TCRdb lists one record per CDR3 protein. The repertoire has under 300,000 distinct CDR3 sequences, roughly 18% of them found once; the top ten carry less than 25%. Time point denoted: newly diagnosed GD, antithyroid drugs for less than 3 months. PBMC RNA was the source of the TCR library. The CDR3 sequence is 14 residues long. CDR1 is MNHNS, CDR2 SASEGT, per germline. The V and J ends lost 6 bases and 5 bases respectively, with 17 bases between them.

The sample here was peripheral blood mononuclear cells (PBMCs), taken at new diagnosis, from a patient treated with antithyroid drugs. The chain links TRBV6-1 to TRBJ2-7; D gene unclear. This receptor was identified in a female donor with Graves disease. The CDR3: CASRPAFRWNEQYF. CDR3 DNA: TGTGCCAGCAGACCAGCCTTCCGGTGGAACGAGCAGTACTTC.